These 2 T cell receptor beta chains were all obtained from the same sample, sequenced in a study of cytomegalovirus exposure and HLA in healthy donors. Both 60 Vbeta primers and 13 Jbeta primers went into the PCR. Libraries were prepared by immunoSEQ multiplex PCR; TCRdb keeps only in-frame clonotypes and omits some of them. The sample consists of 130,000 or so clones, less than 80% of them appearing once. Sequenced input: PBMCs. The receptors derive from a man aged 45-65 years in good health and CMV-seropositive.

The chain carries TRBV13 and TRBJ2-7; D perhaps matches TRBD2 (6 bases). The CDR3 is 12 amino acids. Between the trimmed V and J ends, which lost 5 bases and 6 bases, there was a span of 11 bases. Germline CDR1 and CDR2: PRHDT and FYEKMQ (reference sequence). DNA of the CDR3: TGTGCCAGCAGCCCGAGACTAGGCGAGCAGTACTTC. Residues: CASSPRLGEQYF.

A single count supports this clone. This chain joins TRBV7-3 and TRBJ2-5, with no clear D. The germline V and J ends were trimmed by 4 bases and 3 bases, with 9 bases remaining between them. Per germline, CDR1 SGHTA and CDR2 FQGTGA. The CDR3 loop spans 13 amino acids. The DNA of the CDR3 is TGTGCCAGCAGCTCAGGAATAGAAGAGACCCAGTACTTC. Translated: CASSSGIEETQYF.